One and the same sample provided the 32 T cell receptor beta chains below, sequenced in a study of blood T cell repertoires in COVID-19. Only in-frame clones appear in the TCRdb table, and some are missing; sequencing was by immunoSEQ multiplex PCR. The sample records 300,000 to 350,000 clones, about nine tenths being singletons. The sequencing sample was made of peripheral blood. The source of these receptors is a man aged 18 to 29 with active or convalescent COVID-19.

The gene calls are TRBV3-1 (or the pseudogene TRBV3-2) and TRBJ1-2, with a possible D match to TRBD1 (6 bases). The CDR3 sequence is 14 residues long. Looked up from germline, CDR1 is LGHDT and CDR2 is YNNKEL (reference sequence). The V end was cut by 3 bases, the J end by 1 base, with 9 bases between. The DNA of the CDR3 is TGTGCCAGCAGCCACCTGGACAGTAACTATGGCTACACCTTC. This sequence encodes CASSHLDSNYGYTF.

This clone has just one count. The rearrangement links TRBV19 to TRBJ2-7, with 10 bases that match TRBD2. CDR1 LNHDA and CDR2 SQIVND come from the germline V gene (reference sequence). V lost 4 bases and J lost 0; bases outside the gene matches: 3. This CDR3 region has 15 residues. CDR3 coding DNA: TGTGCCAGTAGTAGAGCGGGAGGGCCCTCCTACGAGCAGTACTTC. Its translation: CASSRAGGPSYEQYF.

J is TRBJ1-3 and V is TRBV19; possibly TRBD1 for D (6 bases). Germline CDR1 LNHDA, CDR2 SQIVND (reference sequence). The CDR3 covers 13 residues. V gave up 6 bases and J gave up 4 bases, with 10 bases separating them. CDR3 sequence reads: CASSGTLGNTIYF. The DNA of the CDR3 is TGTGCCAGTAGCGGGACATTGGGAAACACCATATATTTT. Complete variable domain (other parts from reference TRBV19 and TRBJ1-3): DGGITQSPKYLFRKEGQNVTLSCEQNLNHDAMYWYRQDPGQGLRLIYYSQIVNDFQKGDIAEGYSVSREKKESFPLTVTSAQKNPTAFYLCASSGTLGNTIYFGEGSWLTVV.

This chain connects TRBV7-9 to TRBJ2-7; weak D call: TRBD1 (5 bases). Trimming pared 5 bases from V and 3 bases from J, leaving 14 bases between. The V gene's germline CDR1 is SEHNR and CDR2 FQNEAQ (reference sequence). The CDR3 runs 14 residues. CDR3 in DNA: TGTGCCAGCAGCCCCCCACAGGATAACTACGAGCAGTACTTC. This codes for CASSPPQDNYEQYF.

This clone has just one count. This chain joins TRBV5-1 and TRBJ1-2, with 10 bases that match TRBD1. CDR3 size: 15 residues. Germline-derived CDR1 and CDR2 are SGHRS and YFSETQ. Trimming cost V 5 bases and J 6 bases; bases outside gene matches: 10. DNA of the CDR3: TGCGCCAGCAGGCAAACCGGGACAGGGGAAGATGGCTACACCTTC. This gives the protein CASRQTGTGEDGYTF.

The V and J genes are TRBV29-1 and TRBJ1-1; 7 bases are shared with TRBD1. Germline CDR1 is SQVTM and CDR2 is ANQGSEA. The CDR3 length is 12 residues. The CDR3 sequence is CGGGRENTEAFF. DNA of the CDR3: TGCGGAGGGGGCAGAGAGAACACTGAAGCTTTCTTT.

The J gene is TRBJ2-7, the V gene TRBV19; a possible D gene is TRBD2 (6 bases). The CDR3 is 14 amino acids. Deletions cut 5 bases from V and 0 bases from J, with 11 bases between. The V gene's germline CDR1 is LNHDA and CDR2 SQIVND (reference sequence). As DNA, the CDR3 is TGTGCCAGTAGTGCGGGATACAGCTCCTACGAGCAGTACTTC. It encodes CASSAGYSSYEQYF.

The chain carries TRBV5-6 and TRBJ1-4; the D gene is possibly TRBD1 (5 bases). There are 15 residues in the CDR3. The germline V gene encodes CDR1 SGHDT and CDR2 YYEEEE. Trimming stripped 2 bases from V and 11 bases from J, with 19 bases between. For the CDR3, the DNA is TGTGCCAGCAGCTTTAGGCAGGGCCAGATCGAGAAACTGTTTTTT. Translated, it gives CASSFRQGQIEKLFF. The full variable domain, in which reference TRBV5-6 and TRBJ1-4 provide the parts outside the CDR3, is DAGVTQSPTHLIKTRGQQVTLRCSPKSGHDTVSWYQQALGQGPQFIFQYYEEEERQRGNFPDRFSGHQFPNYSSELNVNALLLGDSALYLCASSFRQGQIEKLFFGSGTQLSVL.

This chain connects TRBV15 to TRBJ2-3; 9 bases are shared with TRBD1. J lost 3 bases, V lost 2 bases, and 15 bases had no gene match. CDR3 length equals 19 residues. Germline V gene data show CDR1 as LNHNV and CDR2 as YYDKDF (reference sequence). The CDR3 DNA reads TGTGCCACCAGCAGACTCCCGACGGGACAGGGAAGAGAAACAGATACGCAGTATTTT. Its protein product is CATSRLPTGQGRETDTQYF.

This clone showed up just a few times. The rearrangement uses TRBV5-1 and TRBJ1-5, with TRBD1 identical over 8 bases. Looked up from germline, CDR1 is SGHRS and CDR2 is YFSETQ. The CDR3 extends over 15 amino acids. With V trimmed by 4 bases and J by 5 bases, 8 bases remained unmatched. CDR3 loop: CASSPTSGGHQPQHF. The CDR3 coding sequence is TGCGCCAGCAGCCCCACCTCAGGGGGCCATCAGCCCCAGCATTTT.

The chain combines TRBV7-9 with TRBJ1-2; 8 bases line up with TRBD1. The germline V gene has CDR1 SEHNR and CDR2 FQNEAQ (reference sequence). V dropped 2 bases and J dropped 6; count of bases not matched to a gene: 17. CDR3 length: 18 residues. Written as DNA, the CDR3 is TGTGCCAGCAGCTTATACGGGACAGGAGAGAGATTAGGGGATGGCTACACCTTC. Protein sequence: CASSLYGTGERLGDGYTF.

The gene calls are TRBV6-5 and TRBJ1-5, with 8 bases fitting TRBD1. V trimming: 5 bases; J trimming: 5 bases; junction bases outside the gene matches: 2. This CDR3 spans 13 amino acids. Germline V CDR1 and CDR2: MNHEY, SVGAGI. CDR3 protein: CASSLTGDQPQHF. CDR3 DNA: TGTGCCAGCAGTCTGACAGGGGATCAGCCCCAGCATTTT.

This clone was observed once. CDR3 sequence reads: CASSYRGGSPLHF. For the CDR3, the DNA is TGTGCCAGCAGTTACCGGGGGGGGTCACCCCTCCACTTT. The chain joins TRBV6-6 to TRBJ1-6, with a possible D match to TRBD1 (5 bases). The CDR3 is made up of 13 amino acids. Trimming left V 2 bases short and J 10 bases short, with 9 bases between. The V gene's germline CDR1 is MNHNY and CDR2 SVGAGI (reference sequence).

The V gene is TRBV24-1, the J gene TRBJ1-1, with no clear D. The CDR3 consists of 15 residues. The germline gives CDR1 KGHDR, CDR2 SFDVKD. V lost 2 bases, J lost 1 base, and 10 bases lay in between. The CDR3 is CATSDSVGPNTEAFF. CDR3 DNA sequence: TGTGCCACCAGTGATTCGGTGGGCCCGAACACTGAAGCTTTCTTT.

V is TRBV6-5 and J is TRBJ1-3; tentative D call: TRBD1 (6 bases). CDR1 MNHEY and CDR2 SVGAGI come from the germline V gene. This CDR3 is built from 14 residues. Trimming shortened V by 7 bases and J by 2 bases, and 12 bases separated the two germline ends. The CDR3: CASNSGGPGNTIYF. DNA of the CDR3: TGTGCCAGCAATTCGGGGGGCCCTGGAAACACCATATATTTT.

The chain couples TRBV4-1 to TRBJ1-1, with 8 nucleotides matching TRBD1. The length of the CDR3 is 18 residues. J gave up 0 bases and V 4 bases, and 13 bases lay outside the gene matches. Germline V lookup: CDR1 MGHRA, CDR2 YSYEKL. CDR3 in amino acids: CASSLKGQGMGMNTEAFF. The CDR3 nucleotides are TGCGCCAGCAGCCTAAAAGGACAGGGTATGGGTATGAACACTGAAGCTTTCTTT.

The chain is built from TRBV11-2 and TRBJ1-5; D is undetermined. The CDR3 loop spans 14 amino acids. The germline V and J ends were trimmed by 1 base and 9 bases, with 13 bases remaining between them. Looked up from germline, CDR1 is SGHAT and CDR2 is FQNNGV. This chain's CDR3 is CASSLVAEHWPQHF. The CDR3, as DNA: TGTGCCAGCAGCTTAGTGGCAGAACATTGGCCCCAGCATTTT.

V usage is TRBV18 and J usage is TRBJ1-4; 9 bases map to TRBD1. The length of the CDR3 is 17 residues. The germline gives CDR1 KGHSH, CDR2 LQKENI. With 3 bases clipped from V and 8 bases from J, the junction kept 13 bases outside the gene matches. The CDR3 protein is CASSPQEQGALGEKLFF. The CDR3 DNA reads TGTGCCAGCTCACCTCAGGAACAGGGGGCGCTGGGGGAAAAACTGTTTTTT.

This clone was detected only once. CDR3 loop: CASSLGSPRGTSTDTQYF. The CDR3 DNA sequence: TGCGCCAGCAGCTTGGGCTCTCCTCGGGGGACTAGCACAGATACGCAGTATTTT. This chain connects TRBV5-1 to TRBJ2-3; the D gene is possibly TRBD2 (6 bases). V lost 0 bases and J lost 0, with 17 bases in between. The CDR3 totals 18 residues. Per germline, CDR1 SGHRS and CDR2 YFSETQ.

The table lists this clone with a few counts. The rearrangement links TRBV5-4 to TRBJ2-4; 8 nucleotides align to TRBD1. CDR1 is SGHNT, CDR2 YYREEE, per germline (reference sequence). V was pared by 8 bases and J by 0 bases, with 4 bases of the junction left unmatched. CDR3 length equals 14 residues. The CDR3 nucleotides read TGTGCCAGACTCAGGGGGCTAGCCAAAAACATTCAGTACTTC. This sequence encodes CARLRGLAKNIQYF.

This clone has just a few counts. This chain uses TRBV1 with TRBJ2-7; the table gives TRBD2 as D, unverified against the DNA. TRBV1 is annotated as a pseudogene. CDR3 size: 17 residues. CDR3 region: CTSSRSTGLAASYEQYF. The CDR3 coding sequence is TGCACCAGCAGCCGTTCTACCGGACTAGCGGCTTCCTACGAGCAGTACTTC.

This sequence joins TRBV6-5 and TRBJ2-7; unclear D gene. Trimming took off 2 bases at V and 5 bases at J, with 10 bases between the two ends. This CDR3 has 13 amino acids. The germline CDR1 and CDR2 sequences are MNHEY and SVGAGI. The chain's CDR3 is CASSYGLGNEQYF. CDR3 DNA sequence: TGTGCCAGCAGTTACGGGCTTGGCAACGAGCAGTACTTC.

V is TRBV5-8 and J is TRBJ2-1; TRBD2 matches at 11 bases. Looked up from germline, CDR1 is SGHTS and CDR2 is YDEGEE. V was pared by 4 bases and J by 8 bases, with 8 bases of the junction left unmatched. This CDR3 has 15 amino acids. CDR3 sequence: CASSSTSGSVYEQFF. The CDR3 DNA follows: TGTGCCAGCAGCAGCACTAGCGGGAGTGTATATGAGCAGTTCTTC. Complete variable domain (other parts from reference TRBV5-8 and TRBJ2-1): EAGVTQSPTHLIKTRGQQATLRCSPISGHTSVYWYQQALGLGLQFLLWYDEGEERNRGNFPPRFSGRQFPNYSSELNVNALELEDSALYLCASSSTSGSVYEQFFGPGTRLTVL.

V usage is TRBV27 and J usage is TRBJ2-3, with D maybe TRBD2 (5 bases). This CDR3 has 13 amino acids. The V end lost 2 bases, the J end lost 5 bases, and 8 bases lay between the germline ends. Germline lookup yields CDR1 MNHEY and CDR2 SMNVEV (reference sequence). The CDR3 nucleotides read TGTGCCAGCAGTTTAGGAGGCCGAGATACGCAGTATTTT. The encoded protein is CASSLGGRDTQYF.

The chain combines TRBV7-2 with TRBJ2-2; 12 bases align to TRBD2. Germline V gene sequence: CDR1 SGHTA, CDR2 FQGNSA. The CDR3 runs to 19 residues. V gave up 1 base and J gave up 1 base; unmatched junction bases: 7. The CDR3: CASSLVASGGAGNTGELFF. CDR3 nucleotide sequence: TGTGCCAGCAGCTTAGTTGCTAGCGGGGGGGCCGGGAACACCGGGGAGCTGTTTTTT.

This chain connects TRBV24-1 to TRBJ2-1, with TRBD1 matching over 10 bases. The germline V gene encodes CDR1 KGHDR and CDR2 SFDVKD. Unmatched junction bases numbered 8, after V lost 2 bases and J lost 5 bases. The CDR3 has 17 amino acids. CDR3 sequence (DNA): TGTGCCACCAGTGATTACGGTCGGGGGACAGGGGACAATGAGCAGTTCTTC. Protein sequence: CATSDYGRGTGDNEQFF.

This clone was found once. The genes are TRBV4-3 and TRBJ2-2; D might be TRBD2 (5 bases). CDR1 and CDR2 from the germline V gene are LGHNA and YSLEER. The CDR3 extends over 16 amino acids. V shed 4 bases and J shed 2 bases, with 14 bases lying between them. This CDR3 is CASSPVGNLNTGELFF. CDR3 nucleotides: TGCGCCAGCAGCCCAGTCGGGAATCTCAACACCGGGGAGCTGTTTTTT.

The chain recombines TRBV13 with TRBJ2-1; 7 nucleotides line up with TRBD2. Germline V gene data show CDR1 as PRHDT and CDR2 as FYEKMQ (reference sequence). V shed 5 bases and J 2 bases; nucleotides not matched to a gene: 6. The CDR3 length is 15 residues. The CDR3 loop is CASSAERGAYNEQFF. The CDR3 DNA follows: TGTGCCAGCAGCGCCGAGCGGGGAGCCTACAATGAGCAGTTCTTC.

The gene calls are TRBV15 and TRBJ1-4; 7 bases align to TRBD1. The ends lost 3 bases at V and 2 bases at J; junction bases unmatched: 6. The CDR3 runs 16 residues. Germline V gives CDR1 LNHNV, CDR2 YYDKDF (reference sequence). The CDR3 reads CATSRLPGQTNEKLFF. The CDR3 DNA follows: TGTGCCACCAGCAGGCTTCCGGGACAGACTAATGAAAAACTGTTTTTT.

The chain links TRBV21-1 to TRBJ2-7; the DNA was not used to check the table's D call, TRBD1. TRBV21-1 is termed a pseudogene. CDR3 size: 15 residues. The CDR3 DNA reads TGTGCCAGCAGCGAAACGCGGGACAGGGCCTACGAGCAGTACTTC. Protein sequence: CASSETRDRAYEQYF.

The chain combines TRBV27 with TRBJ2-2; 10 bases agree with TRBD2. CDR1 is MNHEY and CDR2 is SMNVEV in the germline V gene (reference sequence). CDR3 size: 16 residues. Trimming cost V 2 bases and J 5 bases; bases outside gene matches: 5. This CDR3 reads CASSLVTSGQTGELFF. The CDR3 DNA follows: TGTGCCAGCAGTTTAGTGACTAGCGGGCAGACCGGGGAGCTGTTTTTT.

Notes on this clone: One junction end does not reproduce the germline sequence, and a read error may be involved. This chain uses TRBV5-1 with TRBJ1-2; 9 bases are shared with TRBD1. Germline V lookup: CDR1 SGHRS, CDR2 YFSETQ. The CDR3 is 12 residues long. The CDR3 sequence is CASGLTGGGYTF. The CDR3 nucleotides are TGCGCCAGCGGCTTGACAGGGGGTGGCTACACCTTC.